A single T cell receptor (beta chain) is shown here with its context. The germline V and J ends were trimmed by 3 bases and 7 bases, with 8 bases remaining between them. The germline gives CDR1 SGHRS, CDR2 YFSETQ. The CDR3 has 12 amino acids. The source of the sample is a study of identifying expanded T cells in peripheral blood. Here immunoSEQ multiplex PCR was the method, and the copy in TCRdb shows in-frame clones only, minus some. The table shows 84,000 or so clones, with about 88% occurring only once. The receptor was derived from a person between 18 and 69 years old in good health. The sequenced sample consisted of blood. The chain joins TRBV5-1 to TRBJ2-1, with D possibly being TRBD1 (6 bases). The CDR3 is CASSSQGNEQFF. The CDR3, as DNA: TGCGCCAGCAGCTCACAGGGTAATGAGCAGTTCTTC.